The next 26 T cell receptor beta chains were all read from a single sample in a study of blood T cell repertoires in COVID-19. Method: immunoSEQ multiplex PCR; TCRdb's copy keeps in-frame clones and lacks some. Of 200,000 to 300,000 clones listed, approximately 86% were seen once; the top ten hold approximately 2.6%. Material for sequencing was PBMCs or T cells enriched from blood (not recorded which). These receptors all stem from a woman aged 18-30 years who had recovered from COVID-19.

This chain links TRBV4-3 with TRBJ1-5, with TRBD1 identical over 11 bases. Losses at the gene ends were 4 bases for V and 5 bases for J; bases not matched to a gene: 1. The germline CDR1 and CDR2 sequences are LGHNA and YSLEER. This CDR3 spans 14 amino acids. Written as DNA, the CDR3 is TGCGCCAGCAGCCGGGACAGGGGGGATCAGCCCCAGCATTTT. Amino acids: CASSRDRGDQPQHF.

The chain carries TRBV15 and TRBJ2-7, with 10 bases that match TRBD1. CDR3 length: 18 residues. Germline loops: CDR1 LNHNV, CDR2 YYDKDF (reference sequence). J lost 0 bases, V lost 3 bases, and 11 bases had no gene match. This CDR3 reads CATSRDYSGTGASYEQYF. In nucleotides, the CDR3 is TGTGCCACCAGCAGGGACTACTCCGGGACAGGGGCCTCCTACGAGCAGTACTTC.

The chain couples TRBV27 to TRBJ1-2; TRBD1 is a possible D gene (5 bases). Germline V CDR1 and CDR2: MNHEY, SMNVEV (reference sequence). V dropped 6 bases and J dropped 6 bases, with 17 bases sitting between them. The CDR3 sequence is 14 residues long. CDR3 DNA: TGTGCCAGCAGCACCCTGCAGGGAACGGATGGCTACACCTTC. Its protein is CASSTLQGTDGYTF.

V is TRBV4-3 and J is TRBJ1-4, with 7 bases fitting TRBD1. Germline V gives CDR1 LGHNA, CDR2 YSLEER. The CDR3 consists of 16 residues. The trim removed 0 bases at V and 5 bases at J, leaving 6 bases unmatched. In DNA form, the CDR3 reads TGCGCCAGCAGCCAAGAGGTCGACAGGGTGAATGAAAAACTGTTTTTT. This gives the protein CASSQEVDRVNEKLFF.

V gene TRBV7-2 combines with J gene TRBJ2-3, with 12 bases identical to TRBD2. The CDR3 contains 16 residues. Trimming removed 1 base from V and 6 bases from J; junction bases left unmatched: 5. CDR1 is SGHTA, CDR2 FQGNSA, per germline. CDR3 nucleotides: TGTGCCAGCAGCTTAGTAGCTAGCGGGGGGGAGGATACGCAGTATTTT. It encodes CASSLVASGGEDTQYF.

The chain couples TRBV28 to TRBJ1-5; 8 bases are a match to TRBD1. The germline gives CDR1 MDHEN, CDR2 SYDVKM. V trimming: 4 bases; J trimming: 0 bases; junction bases outside the gene matches: 2. The CDR3 spans 15 residues. DNA of the CDR3: TGTGCCAGCAGTTATGACAGGGGTAGCAATCAGCCCCAGCATTTT. This codes for CASSYDRGSNQPQHF.

The chain has TRBV4-3 and TRBJ1-5; D ambiguous. Germline-derived CDR1 and CDR2 are LGHNA and YSLEER. V shed 0 bases and J shed 0 bases, with 6 bases lying between them. The CDR3 sequence is 15 residues long. The CDR3 reads CASSQDGYSNQPQHF. The CDR3 DNA sequence: TGCGCCAGCAGCCAAGACGGGTATAGCAATCAGCCCCAGCATTTT.

CDR3 DNA: TGTGCCAGCAGTGCACAGGGTGGGAATCAGCCCCAGCATTTT. Amino acids: CASSAQGGNQPQHF. V and J are TRBV2 and TRBJ1-5, with D perhaps TRBD1 (6 bases). This CDR3 has 14 residues. V lost 4 bases and J 4 bases, leaving 11 bases between the germline ends. Germline V lookup: CDR1 SNHLY, CDR2 FYNNEI.

This sequence joins TRBV28 and TRBJ2-5; 10 bases line up with TRBD1. The V gene end was trimmed by 4 bases and the J gene end by 4 bases; junction bases not matched to a gene: 12. The CDR3 contains 17 residues. CDR1 is MDHEN and CDR2 is SYDVKM in the germline V gene. CDR3 DNA sequence: TGTGCCAGCAGTTATCGAACCGGGACAGGGGATAGAGAGACCCAGTACTTC. It specifies CASSYRTGTGDRETQYF. Full variable domain (missing parts from reference TRBV28 and TRBJ2-5): DVKVTQSSRYLVKRTGEKVFLECVQDMDHENMFWYRQDPGLGLRLIYFSYDVKMKEKGDIPEGYSVSREKKERFSLILESASTNQTSMYLCASSYRTGTGDRETQYFGPGTRLLVL.

The V call is TRBV4-1, the J call TRBJ2-7; possibly TRBD1 for D (6 bases). CDR1 MGHRA and CDR2 YSYEKL come from the germline V gene. Between the trimmed V and J ends, which lost 0 bases and 9 bases, there was a span of 21 bases. The CDR3 has 16 amino acids. In nucleotides, the CDR3 is TGCGCCAGCAGCCAAGAGCGACAGGTCGGAACCTATGCGCAGTACTTC. The encoded protein is CASSQERQVGTYAQYF.

V is TRBV7-2 and J is TRBJ1-4; 7 nucleotides agree with TRBD1. With 6 bases clipped from V and 7 bases from J, the junction kept 8 bases outside the gene matches. This CDR3 has 14 residues. Looked up from germline, CDR1 is SGHTA and CDR2 is FQGNSA. DNA of the CDR3: TGTGCCAGCAGACGGGGACAGAGGGCTGAAAAACTGTTTTTT. It yields the protein CASRRGQRAEKLFF.

Points on this clone: Other DNA sequences in the same sample also yield this CDR3. The rearrangement uses TRBV5-4 and TRBJ1-3; D is ambiguous. V shed 0 bases and J shed 2 bases, with 6 bases lying between them. The CDR3 is 14 amino acids. Per the germline V gene, CDR1 is SGHNT and CDR2 is YYREEE (reference sequence). The CDR3 DNA sequence: TGTGCCAGCAGCTTGGGCACAGCTGGAAACACCATATATTTT. This codes for CASSLGTAGNTIYF. The variable domain in full, completed from reference TRBV5-4 and TRBJ1-3, reads ETGVTQSPTHLIKTRGQQVTLRCSSQSGHNTVSWYQQALGQGPQFIFQYYREEENGRGNFPPRFSGLQFPNYSSELNVNALELDDSALYLCASSLGTAGNTIYFGEGSWLTVV.

This rearrangement joins TRBV7-9 to TRBJ2-1; D unresolved. Deletions cut 7 bases from V and 6 bases from J, with 13 bases between. The CDR3 sequence is 13 residues long. The germline gives CDR1 SEHNR, CDR2 FQNEAQ (reference sequence). DNA of the CDR3: TGTGCCAGCAACCCCTACTCCGCCAATGAGCAGTTCTTC. Translating gives CASNPYSANEQFF.

The chain has TRBV28 and TRBJ2-2; 14 bases agree with TRBD2. The CDR3 covers 19 residues. CDR1 MDHEN and CDR2 SYDVKM come from the germline V gene. Trimming took 3 bases from V and 7 from J; bases not matched to a gene: 13. DNA for the CDR3: TGTGCCAGCAGTTTTGAACCTCCGGGACTAGCGGGAGTTAACGGGGAGCTGTTTTTT. Translated: CASSFEPPGLAGVNGELFF. Filled out from reference TRBV28 and TRBJ2-2, the complete variable domain reads DVKVTQSSRYLVKRTGEKVFLECVQDMDHENMFWYRQDPGLGLRLIYFSYDVKMKEKGDIPEGYSVSREKKERFSLILESASTNQTSMYLCASSFEPPGLAGVNGELFFGEGSRLTVL.

This clone was seen once. The V gene is TRBV5-1, the J gene TRBJ1-1; 7 bases map to TRBD1. V lost 4 bases, J lost 5 bases, and 8 bases stayed unmatched. Germline V gives CDR1 SGHRS, CDR2 YFSETQ. CDR3 length: 14 amino acids. The CDR3 region has the DNA TGCGCCAGCAGCCGAACAGCAGGGGGGACTGAAGCTTTCTTT. This encodes CASSRTAGGTEAFF.

This clone was picked up a small number of times. The chain recombines TRBV7-2 with TRBJ2-3; 10 bases align to TRBD2. The germline V gene has CDR1 SGHTA and CDR2 FQGNSA. The CDR3 runs 17 residues. Losses at the gene ends were 4 bases for V and 1 base for J; bases not matched to a gene: 8. The CDR3 region is CASSSHLAGVGTDTQYF. The CDR3 coding sequence is TGTGCCAGCAGCTCCCATCTAGCGGGGGTGGGCACAGATACGCAGTATTTT.

This chain uses TRBV6-1 with TRBJ1-2; D is unclear. The CDR3 is 15 amino acids. Trimming stripped 2 bases from V and 3 bases from J, with 13 bases between. The germline CDR1 and CDR2 sequences are MNHNS and SASEGT. In DNA, the CDR3 is TGTGCCAGCAGTGAACCGAATTTACTCGACTATGGCTACACCTTC. It codes for CASSEPNLLDYGYTF.

The chain combines TRBV3-1 (or the pseudogene TRBV3-2) with TRBJ1-5, with 7 nucleotides matching TRBD1. Germline V lookup: CDR1 LGHDT, CDR2 YNNKEL (reference sequence). The CDR3 covers 14 residues. Unmatched junction bases numbered 7, after V lost 4 bases and J lost 7 bases. The CDR3, as DNA: TGTGCCAGCAGCCGACAGGGAAATACCCAGCCCCAGCATTTT. It is translated as CASSRQGNTQPQHF.

The V gene is TRBV6-4, the J gene TRBJ2-6; D gene uncertain. V was trimmed by 7 bases and J by 3 bases, leaving 19 bases between them. The CDR3 runs 17 residues. Germline CDR1 and CDR2: MRHNA and SNTAGT. The CDR3 DNA reads TGTGCCAGCACTGTTTCCCCGCCGGAGAGTGGGGCCAACGTCCTGACTTTC. It translates to CASTVSPPESGANVLTF.

The rearrangement joins TRBV6-1 to TRBJ2-7, with 9 bases identical to TRBD2. V lost 1 base to trimming and J lost 4 bases; unmatched junction nucleotides: 11. The V gene's germline CDR1 is MNHNS and CDR2 SASEGT. The CDR3 is made up of 17 amino acids. Here the CDR3 DNA reads TGTGCCAGCAGTGAAGGGAGCGGGGGGCATGTCGGGTACGAGCAGTACTTC. Amino acids: CASSEGSGGHVGYEQYF.

The J gene is TRBJ2-1, the V gene TRBV13; 11 nucleotides match TRBD2. The ends lost 0 bases at V and 3 bases at J; junction bases unmatched: 1. In germline, CDR1 is PRHDT, CDR2 FYEKMQ (reference sequence). This CDR3 region has 16 residues. CDR3 DNA: TGTGCCAGCAGCTTAGGGACTAGCGGGGTCTACAATGAGCAGTTCTTC. It translates to CASSLGTSGVYNEQFF. Combining the CDR3 with reference TRBV13 and TRBJ2-1 gives the whole variable domain AAGVIQSPRHLIKEKRETATLKCYPIPRHDTVYWYQQGPGQDPQFLISFYEKMQSDKGSIPDRFSAQQFSDYHSELNMSSLELGDSALYFCASSLGTSGVYNEQFFGPGTRLTVL.

Only a few counts were recorded for this clone. V gene TRBV2 combines with J gene TRBJ2-7, with D possibly being TRBD1 (6 bases). Germline CDR1 reads SNHLY; CDR2 reads FYNNEI. Deletions cut 1 base from V and 2 bases from J, with 12 bases between. The CDR3 runs 15 residues. In DNA, the CDR3 is TGTGCCAGCAGTGAAGTGCGGACAGTCGCCTACGAGCAGTACTTC. Residues: CASSEVRTVAYEQYF.

The chain has TRBV20-1 and TRBJ1-3; perhaps TRBD1 as D (5 bases). The length of the CDR3 is 16 residues. Trimming left V 3 bases short and J 0 bases short, with 15 bases between. Germline V lookup: CDR1 DFQATT, CDR2 SNEGSKA (reference sequence). CDR3 residues: CSASGAGTFSGNTIYF. The CDR3 DNA reads as TGCAGTGCTAGTGGGGCGGGGACGTTCTCTGGAAACACCATATATTTT.

This chain joins TRBV6-1 and TRBJ2-3; D remains ambiguous. CDR3 length: 15 residues. Trimming pared 3 bases from V and 2 bases from J, leaving 12 bases between. Germline lookup yields CDR1 MNHNS and CDR2 SASEGT. CDR3 sequence reads: CASSDLGSPTDTQYF. Here the CDR3 DNA reads TGTGCCAGCAGTGATTTGGGCAGCCCCACAGATACGCAGTATTTT.

The V call is TRBV13, the J call TRBJ1-1; D may be TRBD1 (6 bases). In germline, CDR1 is PRHDT, CDR2 FYEKMQ (reference sequence). Deletions cut 5 bases from V and 1 base from J, with 17 bases between. The CDR3 sequence is 16 residues long. CDR3 protein: CASSQRGGTANTEAFF. CDR3 nucleotide sequence: TGTGCCAGCAGCCAACGGGGGGGCACGGCGAACACTGAAGCTTTCTTT.

The chain couples TRBV27 to TRBJ2-1, with D possibly TRBD1 on 6 matching bases. From germline, CDR1 is MNHEY and CDR2 SMNVEV (reference sequence). The CDR3 totals 14 residues. V was clipped by 4 bases and J by 10 bases, with 17 bases between them. The CDR3 is CASSSQGHSWEQFF. The CDR3 DNA reads as TGTGCCAGCAGTTCTCAGGGACATTCTTGGGAGCAGTTCTTC.